The 23 T cell receptor beta chains below all came from one sample that was sequenced in a study of T cells in Graves' hyperthyroidism and ophthalmopathy. It was RNA transcripts that yielded the amplified TCR beta CDR3 regions. First-round RT-PCR with HTBI primers amplified the TCR CDR3 region. Each CDR3 protein is one row after TCRdb ran MiXCR on the multiplex PCR reads. Of approximately 610,000 distinct CDR3 sequences in the sample, over 12% were seen once. Sequenced sample: blood. The receptors here all came from a woman in her thirties or forties with Graves' ophthalmopathy.

The chain has TRBV2 and TRBJ2-2, with D possibly called TRBD1 or TRBD2 (6 bases each). The CDR3 runs 15 residues. Germline values: CDR1 SNHLY, CDR2 FYNNEI. Between the trimmed V and J ends, which lost 2 bases and 4 bases, there was a span of 11 bases. CDR3 sequence reads: CASSETGRFTGELFF. The DNA for the CDR3 is TGTGCCAGCAGTGAAACAGGGAGGTTCACCGGGGAGCTGTTTTTT.

This clonotype was recorded at least ten times. The chain recombines TRBV6-2 or TRBV6-3 with TRBJ2-7; D is tentatively TRBD1 or TRBD2 (5 bases each). Deletions cut 6 bases from V and 3 bases from J, with 15 bases between. Germline V gene sequence: CDR1 MNHEY, CDR2 SVGEGT. The CDR3 sequence is 14 residues long. CDR3 DNA sequence: TGTGCCAGCAGCCCCCCGGGACGGGGCTACGAGCAGTACTTC. Protein sequence: CASSPPGRGYEQYF.

This clonotype has ten or more counts. This chain links TRBV12-3 or TRBV12-4 with TRBJ1-1, with D tentatively TRBD1 (5 bases). The CDR3 is made up of 13 amino acids. The V and J ends lost 7 bases and 0 bases respectively, with 9 bases between them. In nucleotides, the CDR3 is TGTGCCAGCAAGCCAGGGATGAACACTGAAGCTTTCTTT. Residues: CASKPGMNTEAFF.

The sample holds many counts of this clonotype. The rearrangement uses TRBV27 and TRBJ1-2; D gene unclear. This CDR3 is built from 14 residues. Per the germline V gene, CDR1 is MNHEY and CDR2 is SMNVEV (reference sequence). Trimming took 4 bases from V and 6 from J, leaving 15 bases between them. Here the CDR3 reads CASSSYTNQDGYTF. CDR3 coding DNA: TGTGCCAGCAGTTCATATACGAACCAGGATGGCTACACCTTC.

This clonotype has ten or more counts. The J gene is TRBJ1-2, the V gene TRBV28; D is perhaps TRBD1 (5 bases). CDR3 length: 11 residues. CDR1 and CDR2 from the germline V gene are MDHEN and SYDVKM. Trimming removed 3 bases at V and 7 bases at J, with 6 bases between. This CDR3 is CASSFGGGYTF. CDR3 bases: TGTGCCAGCAGTTTTGGGGGTGGCTACACCTTC.

This clonotype was seen at least ten times. The chain links TRBV28 to TRBJ2-4; 7 nucleotides agree with TRBD2. With V trimmed by 8 bases and J by 2 bases, 9 bases remained unmatched. Germline V CDR1 and CDR2: MDHEN, SYDVKM. This CDR3 has 15 residues. Written as DNA, the CDR3 is TGTGCCAGCTCAACACAGCGGGGAACCAAAAACATTCAGTACTTC. As protein: CASSTQRGTKNIQYF.

In nucleotides, the CDR3 is TGTGCCAGCAATCCTAGCGGGAGAAGGGTCTACGAGCAGTACTTC. Protein: CASNPSGRRVYEQYF. The chain joins TRBV28 to TRBJ2-7; 10 bases map to TRBD2. With V trimmed by 7 bases and J by 3 bases, 9 bases remained unmatched. The CDR3 loop spans 15 amino acids. The germline V gene encodes CDR1 MDHEN and CDR2 SYDVKM. Full variable domain (missing parts from reference TRBV28 and TRBJ2-7): DVKVTQSSRYLVKRTGEKVFLECVQDMDHENMFWYRQDPGLGLRLIYFSYDVKMKEKGDIPEGYSVSREKKERFSLILESASTNQTSMYLCASNPSGRRVYEQYFGPGTRLTVT.

This clonotype was recorded many times. The chain is built from TRBV20-1 and TRBJ2-7, with a possible D match to TRBD2 (6 bases). The length of the CDR3 is 13 residues. V was pared by 6 bases and J by 4 bases, with 16 bases between. Per germline, CDR1 DFQATT and CDR2 SNEGSKA (reference sequence). CDR3 DNA: TGCAGTGCCACCAGGGACTCTGGGTACGAGCAGTACTTC. This gives the protein CSATRDSGYEQYF.

This clonotype was counted ten times or more. The CDR3: CASTGHGQGYEQYF. As DNA, the CDR3 is TGTGCCAGCACCGGACACGGCCAGGGCTACGAGCAGTACTTC. The chain recombines TRBV12-3 or TRBV12-4 with TRBJ2-7, with a weak D call TRBD1 (5 bases). The CDR3 covers 14 residues. V was trimmed by 7 bases and J by 3 bases, leaving 16 bases between them.

This clonotype was detected many times. This chain uses TRBV24-1 with TRBJ2-3; no firm D call. Trimming took off 8 bases at V and 2 bases at J, with 13 bases between the two ends. Looked up from germline, CDR1 is KGHDR and CDR2 is SFDVKD. CDR3 length equals 14 residues. CDR3 sequence reads: CATTCIQTTDTQYF. Written as DNA, the CDR3 is TGTGCCACCACGTGTATCCAGACCACAGATACGCAGTATTTT.

The sample holds many counts of this clonotype. This chain links TRBV6-1 with TRBJ1-1, with a possible D match to TRBD1 (5 bases). Germline assignment: CDR1 MNHNS and CDR2 SASEGT. This CDR3 spans 12 amino acids. Trimming pared 10 bases from V and 3 bases from J, leaving 12 bases between. The CDR3 bases are TGTGCCACCCACCGGGGGTACACTGAAGCTTTCTTT. As protein: CATHRGYTEAFF.

Many counts were recorded for this clonotype. DNA of the CDR3: TGTGCCAGCAGTTTAAAAGGAGGATCTGGAAACACCATATATTTT. Its protein is CASSLKGGSGNTIYF. The V and J genes are TRBV12-3 or TRBV12-4 and TRBJ1-3, with unresolved D. The length of the CDR3 is 15 residues. The V end lost 2 bases, the J end lost 1 base, and 9 bases lay between the germline ends.

This clonotype was recorded many times. The chain couples TRBV7-2 to TRBJ1-2, with 7 bases lining up with TRBD1. Per germline, CDR1 SGHTA and CDR2 FQGNSA. The CDR3 contains 15 residues. Germline trimming cut 5 bases from V and 4 bases from J; bases unmatched to any gene: 10. The CDR3 here is CASSPGTADLYGYTF. The CDR3 DNA is TGTGCCAGCAGCCCCGGGACAGCCGACCTCTATGGCTACACCTTC.

This chain links TRBV7-9 with TRBJ2-7, with TRBD1 matching 8 bases. Per the germline V gene, CDR1 is SEHNR and CDR2 is FQNEAQ (reference sequence). The CDR3 sequence is 14 residues long. V trimming: 3 bases; J trimming: 4 bases; junction bases outside the gene matches: 5. This CDR3 is CASSLTGVRYEQYF. The CDR3 nucleotides read TGTGCCAGCAGCTTGACAGGGGTTCGGTACGAGCAGTACTTC. The full variable domain, completed using reference TRBV7-9 and TRBJ2-7, is DTGVSQNPRHKITKRGQNVTFRCDPISEHNRLYWYRQTLGQGPEFLTYFQNEAQLEKSRLLSDRFSAERPKGSFSTLEIQRTEQGDSAMYLCASSLTGVRYEQYFGPGTRLTVT.

This clonotype was found many times. The chain recombines TRBV12-3 or TRBV12-4 with TRBJ2-7; TRBD2 matches at 10 bases. The CDR3 contains 13 residues. With V trimmed by 6 bases and J by 5 bases, 4 bases remained unmatched. CDR3 nucleotide sequence: TGTGCCAGCAGGGGACTAGCGTATGACGAGCAGTACTTC. Its protein product is CASRGLAYDEQYF.

The V and J genes are TRBV19 and TRBJ1-1; D gene unclear. Germline CDR1 LNHDA, CDR2 SQIVND (reference sequence). This CDR3 spans 12 amino acids. V was shortened by 5 bases and J by 6 bases, with 10 bases between the two germline ends. CDR3 amino acids: CASSRGVSEAFF. In nucleotides, the CDR3 is TGTGCCAGTAGTCGCGGGGTTTCTGAAGCTTTCTTT.

This clonotype was seen a few times. This chain links TRBV20-1 with TRBJ2-4, with 7 bases matching TRBD2. Germline CDR1 and CDR2: DFQATT and SNEGSKA (reference sequence). V shed 3 bases and J 7 bases; nucleotides not matched to a gene: 9. The CDR3 loop spans 14 amino acids. The CDR3, as DNA: TGCAGTGCTAGGGATTCGGGAGGAAGCAACATTCAGTACTTC. Protein product: CSARDSGGSNIQYF.

The gene calls are TRBV5-8 and TRBJ1-1, with D hard to call. Per the germline V gene, CDR1 is SGHTS and CDR2 is YDEGEE. V dropped 4 bases and J dropped 1 base, with 8 bases sitting between them. This CDR3 region has 13 residues. CDR3 nucleotides: TGTGCCAGCAGCAAAAGGCGGAACACTGAAGCTTTCTTT. Translating it yields CASSKRRNTEAFF.

The chain uses TRBV15 and TRBJ1-1, with D possibly matching TRBD1 (5 bases). CDR3 length: 14 residues. CDR1 LNHNV and CDR2 YYDKDF come from the germline V gene (reference sequence). Trimming cost V 1 base and J 0 bases, with 6 bases left between them. DNA of the CDR3: TGTGCCACCAGCAGAGGGGGACTGAACACTGAAGCTTTCTTT. Encoded protein: CATSRGGLNTEAFF.

This clonotype was found many times. This sequence joins TRBV11-2 and TRBJ2-7; TRBD2 matches at 9 bases. V was pared by 5 bases and J by 0 bases, with 8 bases of the junction left unmatched. The CDR3 contains 16 residues. Germline CDR1 is SGHAT and CDR2 is FQNNGV. The CDR3 coding sequence is TGTGCCAGCAGCCGAACGCCGGGACTAGCCTCCTACGAGCAGTACTTC. Encoded protein: CASSRTPGLASYEQYF.

This clonotype was seen more than once but under ten times. This chain links TRBV5-6 with TRBJ1-1; D unresolved. V lost 6 bases and J 6 bases, leaving 18 bases between the germline ends. The CDR3 has 14 residues. Germline CDR1 is SGHDT and CDR2 is YYEEEE. CDR3 in DNA: TGTGCCAGCACCCCCCGGATGAGGGCGGCTGAAGCTTTCTTT. Translating gives CASTPRMRAAEAFF.

The chain employs TRBV6-1 and TRBJ1-1; tentatively, D is TRBD1 (6 bases). Germline CDR1 is MNHNS and CDR2 is SASEGT. V was shortened by 9 bases and J by 4 bases, with 21 bases between the two germline ends. This CDR3 is 15 amino acids long. CDR3 in amino acids: CASKNPSHRATEAFF. The CDR3 bases are TGTGCCAGTAAAAACCCTTCCCACAGGGCCACTGAAGCTTTCTTT.

Many counts were recorded for this clonotype. V and J are TRBV27 and TRBJ2-7; D could derive from TRBD1 or TRBD2 (8 bases each). CDR1 and CDR2 from the germline V gene are MNHEY and SMNVEV (reference sequence). This CDR3 has 15 residues. V was pared by 5 bases and J by 7 bases, with 21 bases between. CDR3 sequence: CASSTGGGLVGEQYF. The CDR3 DNA is TGTGCCAGCAGTACAGGGGGGGGACTAGTTGGTGAGCAGTACTTC.